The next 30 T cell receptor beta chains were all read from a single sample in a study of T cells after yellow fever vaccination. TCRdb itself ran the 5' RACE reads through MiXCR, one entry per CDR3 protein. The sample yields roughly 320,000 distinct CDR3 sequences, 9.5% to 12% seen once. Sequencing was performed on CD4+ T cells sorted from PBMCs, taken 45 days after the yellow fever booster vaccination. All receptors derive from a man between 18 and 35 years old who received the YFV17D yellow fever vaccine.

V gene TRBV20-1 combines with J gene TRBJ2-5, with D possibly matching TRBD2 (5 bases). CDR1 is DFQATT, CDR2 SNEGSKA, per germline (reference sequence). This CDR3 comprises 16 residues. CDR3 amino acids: CSAPGRVLGRGETQYF. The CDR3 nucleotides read TGCAGCGCTCCGGGGAGAGTATTAGGGAGAGGAGAGACCCAGTACTTC.

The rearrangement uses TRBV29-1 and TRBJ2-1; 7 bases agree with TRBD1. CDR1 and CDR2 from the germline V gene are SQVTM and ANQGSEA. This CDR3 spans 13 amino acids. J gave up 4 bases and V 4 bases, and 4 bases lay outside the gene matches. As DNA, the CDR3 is TGCAGCGTTGGACAGGGTGGGTACAATGAGCAGTTCTTC. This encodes CSVGQGGYNEQFF.

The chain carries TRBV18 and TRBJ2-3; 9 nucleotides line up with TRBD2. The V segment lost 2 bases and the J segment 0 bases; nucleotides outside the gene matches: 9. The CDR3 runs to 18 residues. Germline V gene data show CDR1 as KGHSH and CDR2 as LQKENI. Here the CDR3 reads CASSPFPVLAGSTDTQYF. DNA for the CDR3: TGTGCCAGCTCACCATTCCCTGTACTAGCGGGCAGCACAGATACGCAGTATTTT.

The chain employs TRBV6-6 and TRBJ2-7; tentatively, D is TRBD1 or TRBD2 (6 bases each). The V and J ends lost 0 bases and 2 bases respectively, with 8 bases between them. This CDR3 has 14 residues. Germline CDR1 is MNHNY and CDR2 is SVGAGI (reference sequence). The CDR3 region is CASSYSRGPYEQYF. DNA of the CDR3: TGTGCCAGCAGTTACTCCCGGGGGCCCTACGAGCAGTACTTC.

This CDR3 is CASSHQGAAGNTIYF. As DNA, the CDR3 is TGTGCCAGCAGCCATCAGGGGGCAGCTGGAAACACCATATATTTT. The rearrangement uses TRBV14 and TRBJ1-3, with 8 bases matching TRBD1. Per germline, CDR1 SGHDN and CDR2 FVKESK. The CDR3 totals 15 residues. Losses at the gene ends were 3 bases for V and 2 bases for J; bases not matched to a gene: 3.

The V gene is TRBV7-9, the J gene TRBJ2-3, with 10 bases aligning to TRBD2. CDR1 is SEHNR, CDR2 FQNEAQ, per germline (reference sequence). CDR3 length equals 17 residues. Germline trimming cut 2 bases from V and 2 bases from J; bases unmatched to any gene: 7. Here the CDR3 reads CASSLPSSGGYTDTQYF. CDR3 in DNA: TGTGCCAGCAGCTTACCCTCTAGCGGGGGATACACAGATACGCAGTATTTT.

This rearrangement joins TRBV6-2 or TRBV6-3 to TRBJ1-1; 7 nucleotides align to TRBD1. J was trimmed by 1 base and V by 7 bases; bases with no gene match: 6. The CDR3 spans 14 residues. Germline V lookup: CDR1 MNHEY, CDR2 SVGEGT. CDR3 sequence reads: CASTPTGRNTEAFF. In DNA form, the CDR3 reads TGTGCCAGCACCCCGACAGGGAGGAACACTGAAGCTTTCTTT.

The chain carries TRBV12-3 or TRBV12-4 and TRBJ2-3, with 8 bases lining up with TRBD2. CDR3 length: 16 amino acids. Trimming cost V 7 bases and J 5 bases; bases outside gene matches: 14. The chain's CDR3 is CASTNARGGQQDTQYF. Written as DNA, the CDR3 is TGTGCCAGCACCAATGCCCGGGGGGGCCAACAAGATACGCAGTATTTT.

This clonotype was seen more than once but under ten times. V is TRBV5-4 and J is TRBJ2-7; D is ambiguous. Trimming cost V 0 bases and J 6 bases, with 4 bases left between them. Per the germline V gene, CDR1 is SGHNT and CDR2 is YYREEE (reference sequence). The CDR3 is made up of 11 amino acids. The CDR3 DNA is TGTGCCAGCAGCTTGGAGGGCGAGCAGTACGTC. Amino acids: CASSLEGEQYV.

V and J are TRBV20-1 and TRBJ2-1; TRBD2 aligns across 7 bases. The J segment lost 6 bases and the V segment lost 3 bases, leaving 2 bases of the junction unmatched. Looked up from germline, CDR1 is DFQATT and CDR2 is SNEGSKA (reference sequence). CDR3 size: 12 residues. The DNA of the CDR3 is TGCAGTGCTAGGGCTAGCGGCAATGAGCAGTTCTTC. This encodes CSARASGNEQFF.

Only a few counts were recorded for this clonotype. CDR3 loop: CSARRETGELFF. The CDR3, as DNA: TGCAGTGCCCGAAGGGAAACCGGGGAGCTGTTTTTT. V gene TRBV20-1 combines with J gene TRBJ2-2; no definite D call. There are 12 residues in the CDR3. Germline V CDR1 and CDR2: DFQATT, SNEGSKA (reference sequence). V shed 6 bases and J shed 5 bases, with 10 bases lying between them.

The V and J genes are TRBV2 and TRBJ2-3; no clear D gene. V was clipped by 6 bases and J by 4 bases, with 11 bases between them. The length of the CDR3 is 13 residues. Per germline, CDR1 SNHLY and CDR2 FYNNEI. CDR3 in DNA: TGTGCCAGCAGCCAGTCCTTGGCAGATACGCAGTATTTT. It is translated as CASSQSLADTQYF.

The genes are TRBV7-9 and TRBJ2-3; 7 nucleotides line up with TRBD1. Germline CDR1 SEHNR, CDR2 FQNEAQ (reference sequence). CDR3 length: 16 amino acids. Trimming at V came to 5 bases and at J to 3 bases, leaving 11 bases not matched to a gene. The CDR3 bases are TGTGCCAGCAGCGCACGGACAGGATATGTTACAGATACGCAGTATTTT. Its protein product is CASSARTGYVTDTQYF.

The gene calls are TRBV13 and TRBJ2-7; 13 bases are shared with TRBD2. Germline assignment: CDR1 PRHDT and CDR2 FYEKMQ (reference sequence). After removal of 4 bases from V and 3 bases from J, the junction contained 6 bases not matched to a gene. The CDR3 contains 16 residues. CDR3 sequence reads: CASSSRLAGGLYEQYF. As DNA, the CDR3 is TGTGCCAGCAGCTCACGACTAGCGGGGGGCCTCTACGAGCAGTACTTC.

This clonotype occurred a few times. The DNA of the CDR3 is TGCGCCAGCAGTAGGGACAGGAACACCGGGGAGCTGTTTTTT. Amino acids: CASSRDRNTGELFF. V usage is TRBV5-1 and J usage is TRBJ2-2; 7 bases fit TRBD1. With V trimmed by 5 bases and J by 1 base, 2 bases remained unmatched. The germline gives CDR1 SGHRS, CDR2 YFSETQ. CDR3 length equals 14 residues.

CDR3 bases: TGCAGCGTTGAATCGAAGGAGGGCTACACCTTC. Its protein is CSVESKEGYTF. The rearrangement links TRBV29-1 to TRBJ1-2; D remains ambiguous. The germline V gene has CDR1 SQVTM and CDR2 ANQGSEA. V gave up 2 bases and J gave up 8 bases, with 9 bases separating them. The CDR3 contains 11 residues.

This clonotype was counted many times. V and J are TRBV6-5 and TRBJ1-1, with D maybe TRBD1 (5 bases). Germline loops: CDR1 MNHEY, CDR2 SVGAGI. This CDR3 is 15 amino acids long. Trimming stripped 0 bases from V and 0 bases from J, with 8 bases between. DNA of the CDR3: TGTGCCAGCAGTTACTCAGGGACGATGAACACTGAAGCTTTCTTT. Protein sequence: CASSYSGTMNTEAFF.

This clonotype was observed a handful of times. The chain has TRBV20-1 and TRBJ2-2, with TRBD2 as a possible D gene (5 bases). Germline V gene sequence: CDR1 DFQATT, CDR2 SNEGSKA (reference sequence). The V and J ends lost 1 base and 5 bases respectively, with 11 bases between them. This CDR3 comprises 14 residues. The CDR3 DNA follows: TGCAGTGCTAGAGTGAGGGCTTCAACCGGGGAGCTGTTTTTT. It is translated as CSARVRASTGELFF.

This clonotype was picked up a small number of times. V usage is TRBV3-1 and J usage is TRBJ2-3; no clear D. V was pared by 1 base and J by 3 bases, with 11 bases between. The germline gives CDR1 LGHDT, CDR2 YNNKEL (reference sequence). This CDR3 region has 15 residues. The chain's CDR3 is CASSQAPTLTDTQYF. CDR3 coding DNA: TGTGCCAGCAGCCAAGCACCGACTTTGACAGATACGCAGTATTTT.

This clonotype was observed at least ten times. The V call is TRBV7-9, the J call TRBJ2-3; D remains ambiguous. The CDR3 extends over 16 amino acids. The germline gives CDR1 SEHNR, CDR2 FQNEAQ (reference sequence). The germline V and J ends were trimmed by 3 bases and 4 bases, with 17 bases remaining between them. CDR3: CASSFTAGGTADTQYF. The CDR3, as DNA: TGTGCCAGCAGCTTCACGGCAGGCGGAACCGCAGATACGCAGTATTTT.

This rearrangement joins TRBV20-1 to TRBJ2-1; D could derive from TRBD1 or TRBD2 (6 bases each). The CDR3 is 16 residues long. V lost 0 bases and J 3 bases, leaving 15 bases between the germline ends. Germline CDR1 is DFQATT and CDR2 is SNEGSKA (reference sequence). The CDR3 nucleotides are TGCAGTGCTAGAGATCGGGGGCAGGGCGGCTACAATGAGCAGTTCTTC. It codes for CSARDRGQGGYNEQFF.

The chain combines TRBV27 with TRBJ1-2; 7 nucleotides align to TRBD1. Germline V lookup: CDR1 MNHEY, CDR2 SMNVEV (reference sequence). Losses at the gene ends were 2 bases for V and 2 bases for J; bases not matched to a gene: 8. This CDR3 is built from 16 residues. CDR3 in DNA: TGTGCCAGCAGTTTAAGACCTCCACAGGGGAACTATGGCTACACCTTC. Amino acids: CASSLRPPQGNYGYTF.

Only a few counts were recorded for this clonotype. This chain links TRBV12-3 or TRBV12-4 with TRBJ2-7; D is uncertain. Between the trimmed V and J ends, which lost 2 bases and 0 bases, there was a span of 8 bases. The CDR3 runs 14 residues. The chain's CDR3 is CASSLPPNSYEQYF. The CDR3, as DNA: TGTGCCAGCAGTTTACCCCCTAACTCCTACGAGCAGTACTTC.

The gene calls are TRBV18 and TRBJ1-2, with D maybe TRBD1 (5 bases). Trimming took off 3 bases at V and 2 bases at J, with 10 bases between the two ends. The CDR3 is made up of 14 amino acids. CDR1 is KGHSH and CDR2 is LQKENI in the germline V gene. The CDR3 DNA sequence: TGTGCCAGCTCACCTAGTCGGGACAACTATGGCTACACCTTC. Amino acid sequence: CASSPSRDNYGYTF.

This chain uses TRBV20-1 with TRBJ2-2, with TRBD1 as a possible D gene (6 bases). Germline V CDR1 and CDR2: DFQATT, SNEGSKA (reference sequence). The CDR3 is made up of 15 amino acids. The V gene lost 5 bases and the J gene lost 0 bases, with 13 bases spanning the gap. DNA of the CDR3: TGCAGTGCTGGTACAGGGTCCGCGAACACCGGGGAGCTGTTTTTT. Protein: CSAGTGSANTGELFF.

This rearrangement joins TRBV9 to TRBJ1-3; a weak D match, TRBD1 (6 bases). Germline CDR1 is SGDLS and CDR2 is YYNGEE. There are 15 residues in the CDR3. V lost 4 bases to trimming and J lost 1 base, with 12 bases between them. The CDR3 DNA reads TGTGCCAGCAGCCCCCGGACAGCTTCTGGAAACACCATATATTTT. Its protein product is CASSPRTASGNTIYF.

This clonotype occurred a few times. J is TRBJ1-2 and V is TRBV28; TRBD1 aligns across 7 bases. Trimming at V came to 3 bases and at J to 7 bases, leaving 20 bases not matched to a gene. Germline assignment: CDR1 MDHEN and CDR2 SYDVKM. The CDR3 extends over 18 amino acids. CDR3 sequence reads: CASSFPTAGGAGTAGYTF. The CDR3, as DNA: TGTGCCAGCAGTTTCCCAACAGCCGGGGGGGCAGGGACAGCTGGCTACACCTTC.

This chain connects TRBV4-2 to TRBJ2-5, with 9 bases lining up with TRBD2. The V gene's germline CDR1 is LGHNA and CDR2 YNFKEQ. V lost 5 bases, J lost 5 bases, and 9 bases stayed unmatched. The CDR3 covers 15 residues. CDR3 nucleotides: TGTGCCAGCAGCGCAGGGAGCGGGGGGAGGGAGACCCAGTACTTC. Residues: CASSAGSGGRETQYF.

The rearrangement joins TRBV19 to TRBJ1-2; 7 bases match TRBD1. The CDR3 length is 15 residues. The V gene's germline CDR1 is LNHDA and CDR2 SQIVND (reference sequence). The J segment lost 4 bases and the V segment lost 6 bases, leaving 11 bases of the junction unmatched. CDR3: CASRTGTATFYGYTF. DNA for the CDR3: TGTGCCAGTAGAACCGGGACAGCAACATTCTATGGCTACACCTTC.

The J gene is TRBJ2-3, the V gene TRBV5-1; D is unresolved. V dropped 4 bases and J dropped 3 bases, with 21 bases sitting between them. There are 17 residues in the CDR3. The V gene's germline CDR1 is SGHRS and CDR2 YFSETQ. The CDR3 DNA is TGCGCCAGCAGCCCCCTAGGGCGAGTCGACGTTACAGATACGCAGTATTTT. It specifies CASSPLGRVDVTDTQYF.